This passage covers 17 T cell receptor beta chains from one sample sequenced in a study of tumor-infiltrating lymphocytes in primary liver carcinoma. The roughly 19-32 mg bulk tissue piece was not sorted before simultaneous RNA and DNA extraction. The input was 450 to 500 ng total RNA; TCR beta cDNA was made from it with a constant-region primer. Employing slightly modified ARM-PCR, three nested multiplex PCR rounds were run, and these gave rise to the TCR beta libraries. The first two PCR rounds used TRBV1-TRBV30 primers with a Cbeta primer, approximately 10 cycles each. TCRdb ran MiXCR on the multiplex PCR reads and lists one entry per CDR3 protein. Here the sample spans some 120,000 distinct CDR3 sequences, around 60% being singletons. The sequenced sample consisted of liver tumor tissue from sampling region 1. Stated subset: tumor region T1, superior pole. These receptors came from a woman aged 55 to 70 with primary liver carcinoma and hepatitis B virus infection.

In regard to this clonotype: At one end, the junction sequence differs from germline, possibly due to a read error. V and J are TRBV10-2 and TRBJ1-1; D is uncertain. CDR3 size: 14 residues. CDR1 is WSHSY, CDR2 SAAADI, per germline. In DNA form, the CDR3 reads TGCGCCAGCAGTGAGCATGGGATGAACACTGAGGCTTTCTTT. It yields the protein CASSEHGMNTEAFF.

Concerning this clonotype: Because it lacks the conserved phenylalanine or tryptophan at the end, this CDR3 is likely a read error. The genes are TRBV11-1 and TRBJ2-1; the D is unclear. This CDR3 is 12 amino acids long. Germline V gene sequence: CDR1 SGHAT, CDR2 FQDESV (reference sequence). CDR3 nucleotide sequence: TGTGTCAGCAGCTTAGTGCCAAATGAGCAGTTCTCC. Translating gives CVSSLVPNEQFS.

With respect to this clonotype: A much larger clone sits a single nucleotide away, making a read error possible. J is TRBJ2-2 and V is TRBV29-1; D uncertain. The germline CDR1 and CDR2 sequences are SQVTM and ANQGSEA. This CDR3 has 13 amino acids. V was pared by 8 bases and J by 3 bases, with 13 bases between. The CDR3 loop reads CSLGHPDTGELFF. The CDR3 nucleotides read TGCAGCCTTGGGCATCCTGACACCGGGGAGCTGTTTTTT.

About this clonotype: This may arise from a read error, as a much more abundant clone is one base away. CDR3 coding DNA: TGTACCAGCAGATCCCCTAGGCAATTCTACGAGCAGTACTTC. Translation gives CTSRSPRQFYEQYF. The genes are TRBV6-6 and TRBJ2-7; no clear D. Germline V gene sequence: CDR1 MNHNY, CDR2 SVGAGI (reference sequence). CDR3 length: 14 amino acids.

This clonotype was detected many times. The chain has TRBV29-1 and TRBJ2-5, with D possibly matching TRBD2 (7 bases). V dropped 7 bases and J dropped 2 bases, with 14 bases sitting between them. Germline V gene sequence: CDR1 SQVTM, CDR2 ANQGSEA. The CDR3 loop spans 13 amino acids. As DNA, the CDR3 is TGCAGCGGCAGGGGACTATTACAAGAGACCCAGTACTTC. This codes for CSGRGLLQETQYF.

The chain couples TRBV6-2 or TRBV6-3 to TRBJ2-1; D gene unclear. V was shortened by 9 bases and J by 5 bases, with 8 bases between the two germline ends. The CDR3 has 11 amino acids. The germline V gene has CDR1 MNHEY and CDR2 SVGEGT. Here the CDR3 reads CASTYDNEQFF. CDR3 DNA sequence: TGTGCCAGTACTTACGACAATGAGCAGTTCTTC.

As regards this clonotype: A junction boundary mismatches the germline segment, possibly from a read error. The gene calls are TRBV11-2 and TRBJ2-5; D not certain. CDR1 and CDR2 from the germline V gene are SGHAT and FQNNGV. This CDR3 is 13 amino acids long. This CDR3 reads CAGSFGVLETQYF. Here the CDR3 DNA reads TGTGCCGGCAGCTTCGGAGTGCTGGAGACCCAGTACTTC. Using reference TRBV11-2 and TRBJ2-5 for the parts outside the CDR3, the full variable domain is EAGVAQSPRYKIIEKRQSVAFWCNPISGHATLYWYQQILGQGPKLLIQFQNNGVVDDSQLPKDRFSAERLKGVDSTLKIQPAKLEDSAVYLCAGSFGVLETQYFGPGTRLLVL.

This clonotype was counted only a few times. This chain connects TRBV7-9 to TRBJ2-6; D perhaps matches TRBD1 (5 bases). Germline CDR1 reads SEHNR; CDR2 reads FQNEAQ (reference sequence). The CDR3 is made up of 18 amino acids. V was shortened by 1 base and J by 0 bases, with 13 bases between the two germline ends. CDR3 residues: CASSLEFRVLSGANVLTF. CDR3 in DNA: TGTGCCAGCAGCTTAGAATTCAGGGTCCTCTCTGGGGCCAACGTCCTGACTTTC.

This chain uses TRBV6-1 with TRBJ2-3, with D perhaps matching TRBD2 (7 bases). The V gene's germline CDR1 is MNHNS and CDR2 SASEGT. The V end lost 3 bases, the J end lost 5 bases, and 24 bases lay between the germline ends. The CDR3 totals 18 residues. The CDR3 sequence: CASSDLHARGGVRDTQYF. CDR3 coding DNA: TGTGCCAGCAGTGACCTTCATGCGAGAGGGGGGGTTCGAGATACGCAGTATTTT.

About this clonotype itself: The junction departs from germline at one end; a sequencing error may be responsible. This sequence joins TRBV6-1 and TRBJ1-1; 8 nucleotides match TRBD1. The V gene's germline CDR1 is MNHNS and CDR2 SASEGT. The CDR3 sequence is 13 residues long. The CDR3 DNA reads as TGTGCCAGCAGACTTGGACAGGGTAACGAAGTTTTCTTC. It specifies CASRLGQGNEVFF.

The chain links TRBV5-1 to TRBJ2-1; TRBD1 agrees at 7 bases. V lost 4 bases to trimming and J lost 0 bases; unmatched junction nucleotides: 10. Germline V CDR1 and CDR2: SGHRS, YFSETQ. The CDR3 is 17 residues long. The chain's CDR3 is CASSGIGDSYSYNEQFF. CDR3 nucleotide sequence: TGCGCCAGCAGCGGTATTGGGGACAGCTACTCCTACAATGAGCAGTTCTTC.

As concerns this clonotype: Germline is not matched at one junction end, which may reflect a read error. The rearrangement links TRBV29-1 to TRBJ2-2, with D tentatively TRBD1 (6 bases). CDR3 length: 15 residues. Germline assignment: CDR1 SQVTM and CDR2 ANQGSEA. The CDR3 DNA reads as TGCAGCGCCCGTGTCGGGACAACGAACACCGGGGAGCTGTTTTTC. It encodes CSARVGTTNTGELFF.

This clonotype was counted at least ten times. The rearrangement joins TRBV6-1 to TRBJ2-2; TRBD2 matches 10 bases. CDR1 is MNHNS, CDR2 SASEGT, per germline. The ends lost 2 bases at V and 4 bases at J; junction bases unmatched: 4. The CDR3 has 16 residues. CDR3 region: CASSEQAGGGTGELFF. The CDR3 DNA follows: TGTGCCAGCAGTGAACAAGCGGGAGGGGGCACCGGGGAGCTGTTTTTT.

The V call is TRBV4-1, the J call TRBJ2-7; D is unresolved. There are 17 residues in the CDR3. The germline CDR1 and CDR2 sequences are MGHRA and YSYEKL. Trimming stripped 4 bases from V and 1 base from J, with 20 bases between. CDR3 coding DNA: TGCGCCAGCAGCCCCAGAACCAGCAGGAGCCCGTCCTACGAGCAGTACTTC. Amino acids: CASSPRTSRSPSYEQYF.

This clonotype was recorded only once. A clone one base away is much larger, so this may be a read error. The chain links TRBV12-3 or TRBV12-4 to TRBJ2-2; no definite D call. This CDR3 has 13 amino acids. The CDR3 region is CTSSLAGARELFF. CDR3 nucleotides: TGTACCAGCAGTTTAGCCGGAGCCAGGGAGCTGTTTTTT.

This clonotype was recorded once. This may stem from a read error, because a much larger clone lies one nucleotide away. The chain has TRBV6-1 and TRBJ2-5; D is unresolved. The CDR3 spans 12 residues. Germline V CDR1 and CDR2: MNHNS, SASEGT. Trimming removed 7 bases from V and 5 bases from J, with 11 bases in between. The CDR3 bases are TGTGCCAGCACCTTCGGTTTTGAGACCCAGTACTTC. It is translated as CASTFGFETQYF.

A remark on this clonotype: This sequence may be a read error, since a much larger clone differs from it by one base. The rearrangement links TRBV29-1 to TRBJ1-2, with D perhaps matching TRBD1 (6 bases). Germline V CDR1 and CDR2: SQVTM, ANQGSEA. CDR3 size: 14 residues. V was shortened by 6 bases and J by 3 bases, with 17 bases between the two germline ends. DNA of the CDR3: TGCAGCGTCCTACAGGGCACCCGGGACTATGGCTACACCTTC. Its translation is CSVLQGTRDYGYTF. The full variable domain, rest sourced from reference TRBV29-1 and TRBJ1-2, is SAVISQKPSRDICQRGTSLTIQCQVDSQVTMMFWYRQQPGQSLTLIATANQGSEATYESGFVIDKFPISRPNLTFSTLTVSNMSPEDSSIYLCSVLQGTRDYGYTFGSGTRLTVV.